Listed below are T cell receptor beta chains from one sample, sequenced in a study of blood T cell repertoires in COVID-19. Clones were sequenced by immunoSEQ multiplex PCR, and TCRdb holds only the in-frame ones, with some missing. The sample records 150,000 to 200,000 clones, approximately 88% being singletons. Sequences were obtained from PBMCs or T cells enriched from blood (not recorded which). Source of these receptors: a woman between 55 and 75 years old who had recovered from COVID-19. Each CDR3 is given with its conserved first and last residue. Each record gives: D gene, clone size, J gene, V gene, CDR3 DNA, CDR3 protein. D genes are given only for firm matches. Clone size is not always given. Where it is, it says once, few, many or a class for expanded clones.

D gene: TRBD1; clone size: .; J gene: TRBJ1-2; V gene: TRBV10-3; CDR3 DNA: TGTGCCATCGCCACAGGGGGCGACTATGGCTACACCTTC; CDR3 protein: CAIATGGDYGYTF
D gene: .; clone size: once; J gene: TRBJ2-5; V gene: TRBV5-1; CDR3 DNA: TGCGCCAGCAGCTTGTCGGGTTCAGGGGGGCAAGAGACCCAGTACTTC; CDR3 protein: CASSLSGSGGQETQYF
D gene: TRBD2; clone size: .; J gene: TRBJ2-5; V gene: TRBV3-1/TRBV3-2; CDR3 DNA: TGTGCCAGCAGCCAAGCCGGGACTAGCGGGGGACAAAAGGAGTACTTC; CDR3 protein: CASSQAGTSGGQKEYF
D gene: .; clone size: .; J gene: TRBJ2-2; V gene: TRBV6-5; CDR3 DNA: TGTGCCAGCAAGGGAAGGGGGTTTACCGGGGAGCTGTTTTTT; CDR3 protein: CASKGRGFTGELFF
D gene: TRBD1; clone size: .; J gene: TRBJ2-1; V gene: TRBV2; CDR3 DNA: TGTGCCAGCAGCCTACAGGGGGCAAGCTACAATGAGCAGTTCTTC; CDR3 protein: CASSLQGASYNEQFF
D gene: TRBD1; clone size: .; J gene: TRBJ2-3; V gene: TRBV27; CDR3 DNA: TGTGCCAGCAGTTTATTGACAGGGTTTCACACAGATACGCAGTATTTT; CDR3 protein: CASSLLTGFHTDTQYF
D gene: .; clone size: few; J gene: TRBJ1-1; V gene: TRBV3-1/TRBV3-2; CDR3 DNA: TGTGCCAGCAGCCAAGCAGGGGCGGTTGGCACTGAAGCTTTCTTT; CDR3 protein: CASSQAGAVGTEAFF
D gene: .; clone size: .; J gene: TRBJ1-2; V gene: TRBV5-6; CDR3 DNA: TGTGCCAGCAGCCCCCCTGGCGGAGGCAGTCATTTCTTC; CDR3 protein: CASSPPGGGSHFF
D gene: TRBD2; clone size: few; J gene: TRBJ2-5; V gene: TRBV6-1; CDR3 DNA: TGTGCCAGCAGTGGGGGACTAGCGGGTAGGCAAGAGACCCAGTACTTC; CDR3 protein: CASSGGLAGRQETQYF
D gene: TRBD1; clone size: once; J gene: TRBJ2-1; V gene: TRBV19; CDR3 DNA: TGTGCCAGTAGTATGGGGGACAGGCGAGGCAATGAGCAGTTCTTC; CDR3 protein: CASSMGDRRGNEQFF
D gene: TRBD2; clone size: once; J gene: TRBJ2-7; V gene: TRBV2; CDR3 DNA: TGTGCCAGCAGCCCTAGCGGGGGTTTCGGCGAGCAGTACTTC; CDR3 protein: CASSPSGGFGEQYF
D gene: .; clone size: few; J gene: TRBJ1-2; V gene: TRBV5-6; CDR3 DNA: TGTGCCAGCAGCCCGACCTTAGGGCAGGGCACTAACTATGGCTACACCTTC; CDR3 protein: CASSPTLGQGTNYGYTF
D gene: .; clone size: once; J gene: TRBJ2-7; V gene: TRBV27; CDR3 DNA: TGTGCCAGCAGTTTCGGAGGGACGCGGATCGGCTACGAGCAGTACTTC; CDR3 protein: CASSFGGTRIGYEQYF
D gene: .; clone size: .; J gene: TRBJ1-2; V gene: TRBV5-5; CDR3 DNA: TGTGCCAGCAGCTTTACAGTTAACTATGGCTACACCTTC; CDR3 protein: CASSFTVNYGYTF
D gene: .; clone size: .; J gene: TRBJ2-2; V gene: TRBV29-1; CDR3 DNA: TGCAGCGTTCGGGACACCGGGGAGCTGTTTTTT; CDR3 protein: CSVRDTGELFF
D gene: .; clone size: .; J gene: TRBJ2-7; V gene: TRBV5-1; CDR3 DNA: TGCGCCAGCAGCTACGGACAGAGCTACGAGCAGTACTTC; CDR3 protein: CASSYGQSYEQYF
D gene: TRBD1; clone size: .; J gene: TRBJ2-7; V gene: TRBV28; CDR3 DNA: TGTGCCAGCAGGACCGGGACAGGGTTCCACGAGCAGTACTTC; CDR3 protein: CASRTGTGFHEQYF
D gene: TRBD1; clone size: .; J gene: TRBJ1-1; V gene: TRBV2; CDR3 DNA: TGTGCCAGCAGGGGTTACAGGGGTCGCACTGAAGCTTTCTTT; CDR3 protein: CASRGYRGRTEAFF
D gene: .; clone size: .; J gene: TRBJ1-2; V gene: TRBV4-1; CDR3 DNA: TGCGCCAGCAGCCAAGATCCCGGGGTCGGACACTATGGCTACACCTTC; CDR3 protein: CASSQDPGVGHYGYTF
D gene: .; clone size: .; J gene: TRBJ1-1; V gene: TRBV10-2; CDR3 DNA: TGCGCCAGCAGACAGGGTTCGAGCTCTGAAGCTTTCTTT; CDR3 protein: CASRQGSSSEAFF
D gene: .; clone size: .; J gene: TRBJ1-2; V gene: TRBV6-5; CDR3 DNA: TGTGCCAGCAGTTTTGACAGCTACTATGGCTACACCTTC; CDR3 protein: CASSFDSYYGYTF
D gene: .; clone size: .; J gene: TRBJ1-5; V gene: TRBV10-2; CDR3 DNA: TGCGCCAGCAGTGAGTCGGGGGGAGATCAGCCCCAGCATTTT; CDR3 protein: CASSESGGDQPQHF
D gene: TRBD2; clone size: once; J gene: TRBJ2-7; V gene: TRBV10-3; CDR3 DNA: TGTGCCATCAGTGCCCTCCAGACTAGCGTCGACGAGCAGTACTTC; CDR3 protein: CAISALQTSVDEQYF
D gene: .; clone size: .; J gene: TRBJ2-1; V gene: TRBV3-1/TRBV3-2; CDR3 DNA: TGTGCCAGCAGCCTAACACAGGGCTTTGAGCAGTTCTTC; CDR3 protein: CASSLTQGFEQFF
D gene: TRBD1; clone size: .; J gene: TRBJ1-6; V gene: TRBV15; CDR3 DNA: TGTGCCACCAGCAGAGAGGCAGGGGGAAATTCACCCCTCCACTTT; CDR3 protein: CATSREAGGNSPLHF
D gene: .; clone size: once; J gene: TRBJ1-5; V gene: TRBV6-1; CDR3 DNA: TGTGCCAGCAGTGAAAGGGCAGGGAATCAGCCCCAGCATTTT; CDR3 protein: CASSERAGNQPQHF
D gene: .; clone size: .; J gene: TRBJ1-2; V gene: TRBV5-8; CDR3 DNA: TGTGCCAGCAGCTCGACAACCAACTATGGCTACACCTTC; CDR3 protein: CASSSTTNYGYTF
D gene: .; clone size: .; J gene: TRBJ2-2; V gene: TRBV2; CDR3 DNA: TGTGCCAGCAGGTACTCCGGGGAGCTGTTTTTT; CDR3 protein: CASRYSGELFF
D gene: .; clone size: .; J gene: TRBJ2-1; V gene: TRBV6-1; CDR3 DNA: TGTGCCAGCAGTGATTTGACGGGAGCCTACAATGAGCAGTTCTTC; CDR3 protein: CASSDLTGAYNEQFF
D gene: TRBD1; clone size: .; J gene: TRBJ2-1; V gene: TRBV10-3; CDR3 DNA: TGTGCCATTGGACAGGGCAATGAGCAGTTCTTC; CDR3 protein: CAIGQGNEQFF
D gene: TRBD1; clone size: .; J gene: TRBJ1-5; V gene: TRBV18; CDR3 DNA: TGTGCCAGCTCACCAGGGACAGGCGGACAGCCCCAGCATTTT; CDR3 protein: CASSPGTGGQPQHF
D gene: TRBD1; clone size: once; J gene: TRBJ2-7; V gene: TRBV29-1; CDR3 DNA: TGCAGCGTAGGGGACAGGTCCTACGAGCAGTACTTC; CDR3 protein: CSVGDRSYEQYF
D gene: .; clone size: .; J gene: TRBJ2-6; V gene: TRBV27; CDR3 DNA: TGTGCCAGCAGCCGCGTAGCGTCTGGGGCCAACGTCCTGACTTTC; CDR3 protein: CASSRVASGANVLTF
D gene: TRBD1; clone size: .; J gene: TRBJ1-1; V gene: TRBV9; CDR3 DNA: TGTGCCAGCAGTTCCGGGACAGAGAACACTGAAGCTTTCTTT; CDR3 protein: CASSSGTENTEAFF
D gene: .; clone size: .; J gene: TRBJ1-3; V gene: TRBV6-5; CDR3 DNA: TGTGCCAGCATCACTGGAAACACCATATATTTT; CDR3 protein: CASITGNTIYF
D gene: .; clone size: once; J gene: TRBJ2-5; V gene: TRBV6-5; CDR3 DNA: TGTGCCAGCATTAAAGGGGCCACCCAGTACTTC; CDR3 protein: CASIKGATQYF
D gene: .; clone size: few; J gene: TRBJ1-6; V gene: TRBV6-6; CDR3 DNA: TGTGCCAGCAGTCATCAAAATTCACCCCTCCACTTT; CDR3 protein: CASSHQNSPLHF
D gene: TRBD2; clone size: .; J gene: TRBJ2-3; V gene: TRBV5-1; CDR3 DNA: TGCGCCAGCAGCTTAGTTAGCGGGGCGCCATCAGATACGCAGTATTTT; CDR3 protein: CASSLVSGAPSDTQYF
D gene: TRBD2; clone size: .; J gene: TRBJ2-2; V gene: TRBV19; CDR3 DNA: TGTGCCAGTAGTATGGTCGGACTAGCGCACCTCACCGGGGAGCTGTTTTTT; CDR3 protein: CASSMVGLAHLTGELFF
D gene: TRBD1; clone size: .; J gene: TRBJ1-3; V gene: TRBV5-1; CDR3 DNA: TGCGCCAGCAGCTTGGCCTCATATGGGACAGGGGATGGAAACACCATATATTTT; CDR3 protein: CASSLASYGTGDGNTIYF
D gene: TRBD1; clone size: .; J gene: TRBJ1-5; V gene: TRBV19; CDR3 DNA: TGTGCCAGTAGTCCGGACAGGGCGGGCAATCAGCCCCAGCATTTT; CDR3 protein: CASSPDRAGNQPQHF
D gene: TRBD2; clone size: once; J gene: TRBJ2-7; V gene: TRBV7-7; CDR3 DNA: TGTGCTAGCAGCTGGACTAGCGGGGGCTCAAGCTCCTACGAGCAGTACTTC; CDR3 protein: CASSWTSGGSSSYEQYF
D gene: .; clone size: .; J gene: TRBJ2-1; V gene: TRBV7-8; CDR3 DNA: TGTGCCAGCAGCCGAACCTTGACGGCCCGGAGGTTCTTC; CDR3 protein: CASSRTLTARRFF
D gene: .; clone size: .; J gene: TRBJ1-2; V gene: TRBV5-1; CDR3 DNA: TGCGCCAGCAGCCCAGGGGAAAGTCTCTATGGCTACACCTTC; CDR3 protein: CASSPGESLYGYTF
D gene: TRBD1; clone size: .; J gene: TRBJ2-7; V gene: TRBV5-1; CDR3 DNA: TGCGCCAGCAGCTTGGGACAGGGGCCTATGACCGAGCAGTACTTC; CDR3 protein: CASSLGQGPMTEQYF
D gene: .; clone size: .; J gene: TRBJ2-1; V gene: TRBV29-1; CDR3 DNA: TGCAGCGTTGAATGGCGGATTGAGCAGTTCTTC; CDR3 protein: CSVEWRIEQFF
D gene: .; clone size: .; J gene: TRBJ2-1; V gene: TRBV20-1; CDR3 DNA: TGCAGTGGCAGGGGCAATGAGCAGTTCTTC; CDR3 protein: CSGRGNEQFF
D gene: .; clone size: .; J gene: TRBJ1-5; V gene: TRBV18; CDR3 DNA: TGTGCCAGCTCACCATTTGGGACAAGAAATCAGCCCCAGCATTTT; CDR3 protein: CASSPFGTRNQPQHF
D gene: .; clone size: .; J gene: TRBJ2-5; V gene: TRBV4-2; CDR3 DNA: TGTGCCAGCAGCCAAGAAAGTTACGGGAGTGAGACCCAGTACTTC; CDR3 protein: CASSQESYGSETQYF
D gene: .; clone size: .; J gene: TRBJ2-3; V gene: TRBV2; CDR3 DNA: TGTGCCAGCCTCGCAGCAGGGTGGAGCACAGATACGCAGTATTTT; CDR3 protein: CASLAAGWSTDTQYF
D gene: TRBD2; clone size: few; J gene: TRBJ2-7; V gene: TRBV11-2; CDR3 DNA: TGTGCCACCATACGGGGGGTAGGGTACGAGCAGTACTTC; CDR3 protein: CATIRGVGYEQYF
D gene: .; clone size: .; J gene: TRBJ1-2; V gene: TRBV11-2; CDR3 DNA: TGTGCCAGCAGATCTCCAGGGGCCCATGAGGGCTACACCTTC; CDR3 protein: CASRSPGAHEGYTF
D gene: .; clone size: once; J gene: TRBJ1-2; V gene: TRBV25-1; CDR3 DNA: TGTGCCAGCAGTACTATTGCGGGGGATTTTAGCTATGGCTACACCTTC; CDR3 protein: CASSTIAGDFSYGYTF
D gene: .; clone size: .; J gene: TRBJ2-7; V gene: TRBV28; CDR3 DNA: TGTGCCAGCAGTTTATATAGGGGTTCCTACGAGCAGTACTTC; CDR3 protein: CASSLYRGSYEQYF
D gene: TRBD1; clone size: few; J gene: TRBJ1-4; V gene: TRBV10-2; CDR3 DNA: TGCGCCAGCAGTCCTGGACAGGCCCAGATGAGTGAAAAACTGTTTTTT; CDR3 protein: CASSPGQAQMSEKLFF
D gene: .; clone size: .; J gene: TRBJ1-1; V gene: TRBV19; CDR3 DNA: TGTGCCAGTAGTTTGGAACAGGGCACTGAAGCTTTCTTT; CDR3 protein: CASSLEQGTEAFF
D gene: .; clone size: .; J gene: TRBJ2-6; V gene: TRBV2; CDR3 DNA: TGTGCCAGCAGTGACAGGGGCCCCTCAAAGTCTGGGGCCAACGTCCTGACTTTC; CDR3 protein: CASSDRGPSKSGANVLTF